This record concerns one T cell receptor beta chain sequence. The entry originates in a study of blood T cell repertoires in COVID-19. This CDR3 contains 20 residues. V shed 1 base and J 0 bases; nucleotides not matched to a gene: 11. The germline gives CDR1 SGHVS, CDR2 FNYEAQ. Method: immunoSEQ multiplex PCR; TCRdb's copy keeps in-frame clones and lacks some. This sample has fewer than 30,000 clones, with approximately 80% found just once. The sequence came from a human donor in a cohort sampled during active COVID-19. The sequenced sample consisted of peripheral blood. The chain is built from TRBV7-6 and TRBJ2-7; 14 positions match TRBD2. CDR3 sequence: CASSLGPGLAGGFYSYEQYF. The CDR3 nucleotides are TGTGCCAGCAGCTTAGGGCCCGGACTAGCGGGAGGTTTTTACTCCTACGAGCAGTACTTC.